This TCR beta chain is drawn from a study of T cell responses to AZD1222 COVID-19 vaccine. Study findings and constraints: Unmutated variant regions are reportedly the target of nearly half of TCRs that are spike-specific. White British ancestry dominated among donors, who included more females, and clonal diversity was possibly underestimated. It was only after the peak T cell response that any repertoires were sampled. The study identified only six AZD1222 recipients as seropositive at baseline.

Germline V gene data show CDR1 as LNHDA and CDR2 as SQIVND (reference sequence). The CDR3 has 12 amino acids. The V and J ends lost 8 bases and 4 bases respectively, with 11 bases between them. As regards this clone: Its antigen is unidentified.

Profiled with immunoSEQ multiplex PCR; TCRdb holds only in-frame clones, not every one. The data hold 180,000 or so clones, with 92% observed a single time. The sequence was collected from an adult who received the AZD1222 COVID-19 vaccine. The V call is TRBV19, the J call TRBJ1-2; the D gene is possibly TRBD1 (6 bases). The source was peripheral blood, collected 28 days after the second AZD1222 dose. CDR3 sequence (DNA): TGTGCCAGTTGCGGACAGACCTATGGCTACACCTTC. It yields the protein CASCGQTYGYTF.